The 18 T cell receptor beta chains presented below share a single source sample, sequenced in a study of blood T cell repertoires in COVID-19. Produced via immunoSEQ multiplex PCR; TCRdb's table is partial and in-frame only. The data contain over 50,000 clones, roughly 86% of them singletons. The sample consisted of peripheral blood. Receptor source: a man between 70 and 80 years old with active COVID-19.

The rearrangement joins TRBV10-3 to TRBJ1-1; tentatively, D is TRBD1 (6 bases). Trimming shortened V by 3 bases and J by 6 bases, and 14 bases separated the two germline ends. CDR1 and CDR2 (germline): ENHRY, SYGVKD. The CDR3 extends over 14 amino acids. CDR3 amino acids: CAISEGRGGSEAFF. CDR3 nucleotide sequence: TGTGCCATCAGTGAAGGCAGGGGAGGGTCTGAAGCTTTCTTT.

The chain links TRBV10-3 to TRBJ1-1; D ambiguous. Trimming cost V 3 bases and J 4 bases, with 9 bases left between them. Germline CDR1 and CDR2: ENHRY and SYGVKD. The CDR3 has 13 residues. CDR3 nucleotide sequence: TGTGCCATCAGTGATGGCAGGATCACTGAAGCTTTCTTT. This translates into CAISDGRITEAFF.

This chain's CDR3 is CASSFERGTSGYNEQFF. CDR3 sequence (DNA): TGTGCCAGCAGCTTCGAAAGGGGGACTAGCGGATACAATGAGCAGTTCTTC. The chain joins TRBV7-8 to TRBJ2-1, with TRBD2 matching 11 bases. The CDR3 spans 17 residues. The V and J ends lost 3 bases and 4 bases, in that order; junction bases with no gene match: 8. CDR1 is SGHVS, CDR2 FQNEAQ, per germline.

This chain connects TRBV5-6 to TRBJ2-7; the D is unclear. Germline V gene data show CDR1 as SGHDT and CDR2 as YYEEEE. V lost 1 base to trimming and J lost 3 bases, with 8 bases between them. The length of the CDR3 is 13 residues. CDR3 sequence reads: CASSLKQYYEQYF. CDR3 nucleotides: TGTGCCAGCAGCTTGAAACAGTACTACGAGCAGTACTTC.

This clone occurred once. The chain carries TRBV9 and TRBJ2-2; 16 bases map to TRBD2. Germline assignment: CDR1 SGDLS and CDR2 YYNGEE. The CDR3 has 20 residues. V was pared by 4 bases and J by 7 bases, with 16 bases of the junction left unmatched. The CDR3 bases are TGTGCCAGCAGCCCTCCCCCGGGACTAGCGGGGGGGGGTGGTGGCGGGGAGCTGTTTTTT. This codes for CASSPPPGLAGGGGGGELFF.

The chain links TRBV19 to TRBJ1-1, with D hard to call. Trimming took 4 bases from V and 1 from J, leaving 13 bases between them. This CDR3 contains 15 residues. Germline lookup yields CDR1 LNHDA and CDR2 SQIVND (reference sequence). The DNA of the CDR3 is TGTGCCAGTAGTACCGTTGCGGCGGGGAACACTGAAGCTTTCTTT. Encoded protein: CASSTVAAGNTEAFF.

The chain uses TRBV6-1 and TRBJ2-3; weak D call: TRBD1 (6 bases). The germline gives CDR1 MNHNS, CDR2 SASEGT. This CDR3 is 16 amino acids long. With 4 bases removed from V and 6 bases from J, the gap between germline ends came to 20 bases. Written as DNA, the CDR3 is TGTGCCAGCAGTGGCCCAGGTGGGGGCTCTACCGATACGCAGTATTTT. Amino acids: CASSGPGGGSTDTQYF.

This clone was found a few times. The CDR3 loop reads CASSLQGDYGYTF. In DNA form, the CDR3 reads TGTGCCAGCAGCTTACAAGGGGACTATGGCTACACCTTC. The chain employs TRBV11-2 and TRBJ1-2; possibly TRBD1 for D (5 bases). V was trimmed by 2 bases and J by 3 bases, leaving 7 bases between them. Germline V gene sequence: CDR1 SGHAT, CDR2 FQNNGV. This CDR3 comprises 13 residues.

This clone was found once. V and J are TRBV5-1 and TRBJ2-7; D unclear. Germline V CDR1 and CDR2: SGHRS, YFSETQ. The V end lost 4 bases, the J end lost 2 bases, and 13 bases lay between the germline ends. CDR3 length equals 14 residues. The CDR3 protein is CASSPQPVTYEQYF. CDR3 sequence (DNA): TGCGCCAGCAGCCCCCAACCGGTAACCTACGAGCAGTACTTC. The whole variable domain, filled in from reference TRBV5-1 and TRBJ2-7, reads KAGVTQTPRYLIKTRGQQVTLSCSPISGHRSVSWYQQTPGQGLQFLFEYFSETQRNKGNFPGRFSGRQFSNSRSEMNVSTLELGDSALYLCASSPQPVTYEQYFGPGTRLTVT.

The chain carries TRBV10-3 and TRBJ2-2, with 9 nucleotides matching TRBD1. Germline trimming cut 2 bases from V and 7 bases from J; bases unmatched to any gene: 8. This CDR3 is built from 16 residues. Germline V gives CDR1 ENHRY, CDR2 SYGVKD. In DNA, the CDR3 is TGTGCCATCAGTGAGAGGGGGACAGGGTTGAGCGGGGAGCTGTTTTTT. This encodes CAISERGTGLSGELFF.

Only one count was recorded for this clone. The rearrangement joins TRBV7-9 to TRBJ1-1; D is possibly TRBD1 (5 bases). Germline CDR1 SEHNR, CDR2 FQNEAQ (reference sequence). CDR3 length equals 13 residues. Trimming removed 2 bases at V and 8 bases at J, with 12 bases between. This CDR3 reads CASSLRIGAEAFF. CDR3 DNA: TGTGCCAGCAGCTTACGGATAGGGGCCGAAGCTTTCTTT.

V and J are TRBV6-2 or TRBV6-3 and TRBJ1-5; D is uncertain. The germline V and J ends were trimmed by 2 bases and 0 bases, with 5 bases remaining between them. The CDR3 runs 14 residues. Germline assignment: CDR1 MNHEY and CDR2 SVGEGT. The CDR3: CASSYGSSNQPQHF. In DNA, the CDR3 is TGTGCCAGCAGTTACGGGAGTAGCAATCAGCCCCAGCATTTT.

The rearrangement joins TRBV11-1 to TRBJ2-7, with a tentative D call TRBD2 (6 bases). This CDR3 spans 15 amino acids. In germline, CDR1 is SGHAT, CDR2 FQDESV (reference sequence). V shed 1 base and J shed 7 bases, with 17 bases lying between them. The CDR3 region is CASSLGSSPRGEQYF. The CDR3 DNA reads TGTGCCAGCAGCTTAGGGTCGTCGCCCCGGGGGGAGCAGTACTTC.

This clone was seen once. V and J are TRBV24-1 and TRBJ1-4, with D maybe TRBD1 (6 bases). Germline loops: CDR1 KGHDR, CDR2 SFDVKD. Trimming removed 3 bases from V and 0 bases from J, with 7 bases in between. The CDR3 consists of 15 residues. The CDR3 loop is CATSDGTTTNEKLFF. CDR3 nucleotide sequence: TGTGCCACCAGTGATGGGACAACAACTAATGAAAAACTGTTTTTT.

The rearrangement links TRBV10-3 to TRBJ2-3; 12 bases are a match to TRBD2. The CDR3 is 17 amino acids. After removal of 3 bases from V and 4 bases from J, the junction contained 8 bases not matched to a gene. Germline CDR1 reads ENHRY; CDR2 reads SYGVKD. CDR3 in DNA: TGTGCCATCAGTGAAACTAGCGGGGGGCCATTCTCAGATACGCAGTATTTT. This codes for CAISETSGGPFSDTQYF.

The genes are TRBV15 and TRBJ2-5, with TRBD1 identical over 10 bases. Germline trimming cut 5 bases from V and 3 bases from J; bases unmatched to any gene: 6. This CDR3 contains 15 residues. From germline, CDR1 is LNHNV and CDR2 YYDKDF (reference sequence). The CDR3 sequence is CATSLSGTGEETQYF. In nucleotides, the CDR3 is TGTGCCACCAGCCTCTCCGGGACAGGGGAAGAGACCCAGTACTTC.

This rearrangement joins TRBV5-1 to TRBJ2-1, with 8 bases aligning to TRBD2. Germline CDR1 is SGHRS and CDR2 is YFSETQ. This CDR3 comprises 16 residues. J gave up 2 bases and V 0 bases, and 4 bases lay outside the gene matches. The CDR3: CASSLAGGTPYNEQFF. DNA of the CDR3: TGCGCCAGCAGCTTGGCGGGGGGGACCCCCTACAATGAGCAGTTCTTC.

The chain has TRBV19 and TRBJ2-3; 7 nucleotides match TRBD1. The CDR3 totals 14 residues. The V segment lost 8 bases and the J segment 1 base; nucleotides outside the gene matches: 6. The germline gives CDR1 LNHDA, CDR2 SQIVND (reference sequence). The CDR3 sequence is CASEGARGTDTQYF. In DNA form, the CDR3 reads TGTGCCAGTGAGGGGGCGCGGGGCACAGATACGCAGTATTTT.